This T cell receptor (beta chain) was identified during a study of Graves' ophthalmopathy and Graves' hyperthyroidism. General study results and limits: For separating ophthalmopathy from stable hyperthyroidism, a 13-signature model gave around 86% sensitivity and roughly 78% specificity.

This clonotype was seen ten or more times. The antigen is undetermined. The ends were cut back, 6 bases at V and 8 bases at J, with 19 bases in the middle. This CDR3 spans 15 amino acids. For repertoire sequencing, the TCR beta CDR3 regions were amplified from RNA transcripts. RT-PCR with HTBI primers came first, then second-round multiplex PCR. TCRdb reprocessed the multiplex PCR reads with MiXCR, giving one entry per CDR3 protein. The table lists about 220,000 distinct CDR3 sequences, about 22% of them singletons. Material: peripheral blood. The chain recombines TRBV12-3 or TRBV12-4 with TRBJ2-2; tentative D call: TRBD1 (6 bases). This receptor was identified in a woman between 50 and 59 years old with Graves' ophthalmopathy. The CDR3 loop is CASRFITGFPGELFF. CDR3 DNA: TGTGCCAGCAGGTTCATTACAGGGTTTCCGGGGGAGCTGTTTTTT.